This entry is about one T cell receptor (beta chain). This entry is derived from a study of cytomegalovirus exposure and HLA in healthy donors. The CDR3 is made up of 14 amino acids. Per the germline V gene, CDR1 is LNHDA and CDR2 is SQIVND (reference sequence). V lost 6 bases and J lost 4, with 15 bases in between. 60 Vbeta and 13 Jbeta primers were used in PCR. Produced via immunoSEQ multiplex PCR; TCRdb's table is partial and in-frame only. The repertoire holds 210,000 or so clones, with roughly 84% as singletons. The TCR was taken from a girl aged 5-17 years in good health and CMV-seronegative. Material for sequencing was PBMCs. This rearrangement joins TRBV19 to TRBJ1-2; no reliable D call. This chain's CDR3 is CASRVGQEVYGYTF. The CDR3 nucleotides read TGTGCCAGTAGGGTAGGGCAGGAGGTCTATGGCTACACCTTC. Using reference TRBV19 and TRBJ1-2 for the parts outside the CDR3, the full variable domain is DGGITQSPKYLFRKEGQNVTLSCEQNLNHDAMYWYRQDPGQGLRLIYYSQIVNDFQKGDIAEGYSVSREKKESFPLTVTSAQKNPTAFYLCASRVGQEVYGYTFGSGTRLTVV.